These T cell receptor beta chains were read from a single sample in a study of shared clonotypes between healthy human individuals. Assay used: immunoSEQ multiplex PCR; TCRdb lists only in-frame clones, some missing. The table shows over a million clones, with around 76% occurring only once. The sample was memory CD4+ T cells sorted from blood. Receptor source: a man between 18 and 35 years old in good health. Both conserved end residues are part of each CDR3. The order of the fields is clone size, J gene, V gene, D gene, CDR3 protein, CDR3 DNA. A D gene is named only where the DNA matches it firmly. Not all rows give a size; the values are once, few, many and, for expanded clones, a class.

size: NA; J: TRBJ2-5; V: TRBV5-6; D: TRBD1; CDR3: CASRDREETQYF; DNA: TGTGCCAGCAGGGACAGGGAAGAGACCCAGTACTTC
size: NA; J: TRBJ2-7; V: TRBV6-1; D: NA; CDR3: CASSDWVGVTYEQYF; DNA: TGTGCCAGCAGTGATTGGGTGGGGGTGACCTACGAGCAGTACTTC
size: NA; J: TRBJ2-2; V: TRBV6-5; D: NA; CDR3: CASTGHGVNTGELFF; DNA: TGTGCCAGCACCGGCCACGGGGTGAACACCGGGGAGCTGTTTTTT
size: NA; J: TRBJ2-3; V: TRBV19; D: TRBD2; CDR3: CASSTAGVDTQYF; DNA: TGTGCCAGTAGTACTGCGGGAGTAGATACGCAGTATTTT
size: NA; J: TRBJ1-1; V: TRBV28; D: NA; CDR3: CASSPAVGQGNGAFF; DNA: TGTGCCAGCAGTCCAGCGGTGGGGCAGGGGAATGGGGCTTTCTTT
size: NA; J: TRBJ2-3; V: TRBV7-2; D: NA; CDR3: CASNAGAPSPDTQYF; DNA: TGTGCCAGCAACGCCGGGGCTCCCTCGCCAGATACGCAGTATTTT
size: few; J: TRBJ2-2; V: TRBV10-3; D: NA; CDR3: CAISELQGGELFF; DNA: TGTGCCATCAGTGAGTTGCAGGGCGGGGAGCTGTTTTTT
size: NA; J: TRBJ1-1; V: TRBV11-2; D: TRBD1; CDR3: CASSLFRQGNTEAFF; DNA: TGTGCCAGCAGCTTATTTCGACAGGGGAACACTGAAGCTTTCTTT
size: NA; J: TRBJ2-7; V: TRBV18; D: TRBD1; CDR3: CASSPTGINEQYF; DNA: TGTGCCAGCTCACCGACAGGGATCAACGAGCAGTACTTC
size: NA; J: TRBJ1-2; V: TRBV19; D: NA; CDR3: CASSISFDRIGYGYTF; DNA: TGTGCCAGTAGTATCTCCTTCGACAGGATTGGCTATGGCTACACCTTC
size: NA; J: TRBJ2-7; V: TRBV11-2; D: NA; CDR3: CASSRLVGEQYF; DNA: TGTGCCAGCAGCCGTTTAGTCGGAGAGCAGTACTTC
size: NA; J: TRBJ2-7; V: TRBV19; D: NA; CDR3: CASSMAGAWNEQYF; DNA: TGTGCCAGTAGTATGGCGGGGGCTTGGAACGAGCAGTACTTC
size: few; J: TRBJ1-2; V: TRBV6-1; D: TRBD1; CDR3: CASSRTGAGYGYTF; DNA: TGTGCCAGCAGTCGGACAGGGGCGGGATATGGCTACACCTTC
size: few; J: TRBJ1-5; V: TRBV18; D: TRBD1; CDR3: CASSPGTGGVQPQHF; DNA: TGTGCCAGCTCACCCGGGACAGGGGGCGTTCAGCCCCAGCATTTT
size: NA; J: TRBJ2-7; V: TRBV4-2; D: TRBD1; CDR3: CASSQGTGVPYEQYF; DNA: TGTGCCAGCAGCCAAGGGACAGGGGTCCCCTACGAGCAGTACTTC
size: NA; J: TRBJ1-3; V: TRBV6-1; D: NA; CDR3: CASSELTNTIYF; DNA: TGTGCCAGCAGTGAATTGACAAACACCATATATTTT